This T cell receptor (beta chain) was sequenced in a study of blood T cell repertoires in COVID-19. The CDR3 contains 16 residues. Trimming at V came to 6 bases and at J to 4 bases, leaving 16 bases not matched to a gene. Germline V gene lookup returns CDR1 SGDLS and CDR2 YYNGEE. Sequenced by immunoSEQ multiplex PCR; TCRdb stores in-frame clones only, minus some. The sample holds 120,000 to 150,000 clones, more than 70% seen once. Sequencing input: peripheral blood. This clonotype originated in a human donor in a cohort sampled during active COVID-19. The chain uses TRBV9 and TRBJ2-7, with 7 bases lining up with TRBD2. DNA of the CDR3: TGTGCCAGCACCGTGAACGGACTAGTGCTTTTTTACGAGCAGTACTTC. As protein: CASTVNGLVLFYEQYF.